This entry concerns a single T cell receptor (beta chain). As yet, its antigen is unknown. The data belong to a study of cytomegalovirus exposure and HLA in healthy donors. Study-level points and caveats: In vitro experiments confirmed that a few CMV-associated chains were specific for CMV antigens. Most CMV-associated TCR beta chains were later found to appear HLA-restricted. The investigators catalogued 164 TCR beta chains as cytomegalovirus-associated.

Unrecorded immune exposures were likely, despite nominal health at sampling. PCR employed 60 Vbeta and 13 Jbeta primers. The data were produced by immunoSEQ multiplex PCR, yet TCRdb's version contains in-frame clones alone and is incomplete. The sample records 150,000 or so clones, 8.5% to 10% being singletons. The CDR3 is made up of 17 amino acids. V was clipped by 4 bases and J by 5 bases; unmatched bases: 10. Per germline, CDR1 SGHRS and CDR2 YFSETQ. The chain couples TRBV5-1 to TRBJ2-2; TRBD2 matches at 11 bases. The sequenced material came from PBMCs. This clonotype was sampled from a man in his forties or fifties in good health and CMV-seronegative. The CDR3 DNA follows: TGCGCCAGCAGCCTCTCTTTAGCGGGAGGGTCGACCGGGGAGCTGTTTTTT. As protein: CASSLSLAGGSTGELFF.